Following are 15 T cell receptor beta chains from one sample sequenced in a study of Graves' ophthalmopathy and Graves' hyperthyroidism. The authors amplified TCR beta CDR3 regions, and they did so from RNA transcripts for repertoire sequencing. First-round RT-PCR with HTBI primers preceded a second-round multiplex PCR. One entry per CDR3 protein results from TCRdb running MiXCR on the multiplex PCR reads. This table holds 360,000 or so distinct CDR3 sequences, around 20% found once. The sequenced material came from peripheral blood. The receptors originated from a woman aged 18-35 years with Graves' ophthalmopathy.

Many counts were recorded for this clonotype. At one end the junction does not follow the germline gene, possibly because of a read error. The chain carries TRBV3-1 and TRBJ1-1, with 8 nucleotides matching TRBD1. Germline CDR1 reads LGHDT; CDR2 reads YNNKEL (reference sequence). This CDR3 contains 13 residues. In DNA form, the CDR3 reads TGTGCCGGCAGTGGACAGGGCAACACTGAAGCTTTCTTT. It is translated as CAGSGQGNTEAFF.

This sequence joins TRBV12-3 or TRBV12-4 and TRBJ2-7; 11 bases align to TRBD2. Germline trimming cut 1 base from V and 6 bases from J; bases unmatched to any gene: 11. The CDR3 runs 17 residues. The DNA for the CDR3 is TGTGCCAGCAGTTTAGTGGCGGTAGCGGGAGGGCCGAGCGAGCAGTACTTC. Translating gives CASSLVAVAGGPSEQYF.

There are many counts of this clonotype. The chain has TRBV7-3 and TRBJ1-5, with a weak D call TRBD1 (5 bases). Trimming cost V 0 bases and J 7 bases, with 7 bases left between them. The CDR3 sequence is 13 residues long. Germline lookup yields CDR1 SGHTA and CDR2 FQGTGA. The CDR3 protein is CASSLTRDQPQHF. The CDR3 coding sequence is TGTGCCAGCAGCTTAACGAGGGACCAGCCCCAGCATTTT. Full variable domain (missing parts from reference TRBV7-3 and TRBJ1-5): GAGVSQTPSNKVTEKGKYVELRCDPISGHTALYWYRQSLGQGPEFLIYFQGTGAADDSGLPNDRFFAVRPEGSVSTLKIQRTERGDSAVYLCASSLTRDQPQHFGDGTRLSIL.

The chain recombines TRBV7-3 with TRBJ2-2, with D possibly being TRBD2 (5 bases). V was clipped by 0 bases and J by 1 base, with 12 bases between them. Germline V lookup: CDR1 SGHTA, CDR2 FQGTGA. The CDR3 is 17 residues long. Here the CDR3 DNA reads TGTGCCAGCAGCTTAACTTGGTCCGGAGGGAACACCGGGGAGCTGTTTTTT. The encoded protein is CASSLTWSGGNTGELFF.

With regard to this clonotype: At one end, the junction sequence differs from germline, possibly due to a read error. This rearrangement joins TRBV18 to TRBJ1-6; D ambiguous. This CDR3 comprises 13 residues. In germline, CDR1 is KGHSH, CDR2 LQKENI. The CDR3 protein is CASSPGGNSPPHF. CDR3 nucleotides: TGTGCCAGCTCACCAGGAGGAAATTCACCCCCCCACTTT. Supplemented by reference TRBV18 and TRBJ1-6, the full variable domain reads NAGVMQNPRHLVRRRGQEARLRCSPMKGHSHVYWYRQLPEEGLKFMVYLQKENIIDESGMPKERFSAEFPKEGPSILRIQQVVRGDSAAYFCASSPGGNSPPHFGNGTRLTVT.

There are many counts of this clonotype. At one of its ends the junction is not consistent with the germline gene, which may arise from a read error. The CDR3 here is CVSSYAGGPPGELFF. CDR3 bases: TGTGTCAGCAGTTACGCGGGGGGGCCCCCCGGGGAGCTGTTTTTT. The chain has TRBV6-5 and TRBJ2-2, with TRBD2 identical over 9 bases. The V gene's germline CDR1 is MNHEY and CDR2 SVGAGI. The CDR3 extends over 15 amino acids.

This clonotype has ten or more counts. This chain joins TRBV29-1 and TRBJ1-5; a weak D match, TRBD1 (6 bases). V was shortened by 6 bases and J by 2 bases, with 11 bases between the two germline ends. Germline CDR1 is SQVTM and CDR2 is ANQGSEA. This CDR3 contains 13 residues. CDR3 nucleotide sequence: TGCAGCGTAGGGGACACCCGCAATCAGCCCCAGCATTTT. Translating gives CSVGDTRNQPQHF.

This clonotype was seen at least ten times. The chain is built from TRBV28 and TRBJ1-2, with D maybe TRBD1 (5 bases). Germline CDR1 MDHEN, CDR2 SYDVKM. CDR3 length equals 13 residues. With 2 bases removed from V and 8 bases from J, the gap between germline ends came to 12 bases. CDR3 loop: CASSLGGAEGYTF. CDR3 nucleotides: TGTGCCAGCAGTTTAGGAGGGGCTGAGGGCTACACCTTC.

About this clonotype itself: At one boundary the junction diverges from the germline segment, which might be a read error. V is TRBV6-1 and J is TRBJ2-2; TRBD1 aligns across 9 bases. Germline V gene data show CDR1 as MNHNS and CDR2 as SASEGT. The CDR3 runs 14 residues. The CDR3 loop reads CASSGQGNAGELFF. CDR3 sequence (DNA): TGTGCCAGCAGCGGACAGGGGAACGCCGGGGAGCTGTTTTTT.

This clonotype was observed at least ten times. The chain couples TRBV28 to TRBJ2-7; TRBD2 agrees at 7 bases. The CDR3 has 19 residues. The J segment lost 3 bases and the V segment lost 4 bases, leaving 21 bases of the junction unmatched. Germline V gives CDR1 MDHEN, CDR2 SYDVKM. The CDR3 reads CASSSPREWSVRGSYEQYF. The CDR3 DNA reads TGTGCCAGCAGTTCCCCCCGCGAGTGGTCGGTGCGGGGGAGCTACGAGCAGTACTTC.

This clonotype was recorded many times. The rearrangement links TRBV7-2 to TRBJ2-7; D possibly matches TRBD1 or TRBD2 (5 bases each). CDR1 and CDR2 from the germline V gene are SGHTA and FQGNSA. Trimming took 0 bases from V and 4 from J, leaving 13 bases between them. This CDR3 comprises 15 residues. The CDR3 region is CASSLAPGLGYEQYF. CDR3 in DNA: TGTGCCAGCAGCTTAGCTCCGGGGCTGGGGTACGAGCAGTACTTC. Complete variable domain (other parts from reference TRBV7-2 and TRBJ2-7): GAGVSQSPSNKVTEKGKDVELRCDPISGHTALYWYRQSLGQGLEFLIYFQGNSAPDKSGLPSDRFSAERTGGSVSTLTIQRTQQEDSAVYLCASSLAPGLGYEQYFGPGTRLTVT.

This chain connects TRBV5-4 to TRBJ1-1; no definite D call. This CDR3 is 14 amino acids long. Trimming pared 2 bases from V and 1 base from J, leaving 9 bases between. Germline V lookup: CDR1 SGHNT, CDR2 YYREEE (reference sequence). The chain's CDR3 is CASSFTSQNTEAFF. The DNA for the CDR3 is TGTGCCAGCAGCTTCACATCCCAGAACACTGAAGCTTTCTTT.

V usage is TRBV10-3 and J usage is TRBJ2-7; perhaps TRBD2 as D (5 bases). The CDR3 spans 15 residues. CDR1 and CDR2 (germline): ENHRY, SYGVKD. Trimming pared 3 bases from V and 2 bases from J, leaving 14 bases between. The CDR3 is CAISDEDGGPYEQYF. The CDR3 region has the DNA TGTGCCATCAGTGATGAGGACGGAGGACCCTACGAGCAGTACTTC.

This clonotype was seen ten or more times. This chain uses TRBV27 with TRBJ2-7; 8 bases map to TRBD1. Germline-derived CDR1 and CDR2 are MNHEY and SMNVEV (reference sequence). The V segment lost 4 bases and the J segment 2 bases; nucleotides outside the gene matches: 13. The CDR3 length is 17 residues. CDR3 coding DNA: TGTGCCAGCAGTTCCTACTCACAGGGGGTGGCCACCTACGAGCAGTACTTC. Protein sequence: CASSSYSQGVATYEQYF.

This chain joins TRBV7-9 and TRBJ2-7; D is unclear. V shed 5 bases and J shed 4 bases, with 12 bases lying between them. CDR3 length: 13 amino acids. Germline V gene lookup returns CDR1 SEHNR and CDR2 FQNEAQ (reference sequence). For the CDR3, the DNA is TGTGCCAGCAGCCTGTCTCTGGGATACGAGCAGTACTTC. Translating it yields CASSLSLGYEQYF.